This T cell receptor (beta chain) was identified during a study of OX40 agonist ivuxolimab in advanced cancers. On the study more broadly: Prior anti-PD-1, anti-PD-L1 or anti-CTLA-4 therapy did not bar entry, and less than 50% had some. Three individuals attained partial responses, comprising one hepatocellular carcinoma case and two cutaneous melanoma cases.

Patients were ruled out by autoimmune disease history or systemic immunosuppression. On cycle 4 day 1 and cycle 7 day 1, as well as at baseline, blood was sampled. The assay was immunoSEQ multiplex PCR, and TCRdb's table has in-frame clones only and misses some. Found here are under 90,000 clones, about 83% of them singletons; the top ten hold approximately 1.4%. This clone was observed a single time. CDR3 size: 15 residues. V was pared by 7 bases and J by 0 bases, with 14 bases between. CDR1 and CDR2 (germline): LNHDA, SQIVND (reference sequence). This TCR came from an adult with an advanced solid tumor such as melanoma, head and neck, liver or kidney cancer. Sequencing used CD4+ or CD8+ T cells sorted from blood, obtained in a trial of the OX40 agonist ivuxolimab. This rearrangement joins TRBV19 to TRBJ2-3, with D uncertain. Here the CDR3 DNA reads TGTGCCAGTACCCGAGGAACCTCTAGCACAGATACGCAGTATTTT. Translating it yields CASTRGTSSTDTQYF.